This T cell receptor (beta chain) stems from a study of blood T cell repertoires in COVID-19. Study at large: Material from acute and convalescent COVID-19 was sourced from the United States, Italy and Spain.

TCRdb's copy holds only in-frame clones and misses some; the assay was immunoSEQ multiplex PCR. This table holds tens of thousands of clones, 70% to 90% found once. Losses at the gene ends were 2 bases for V and 1 base for J; bases not matched to a gene: 4. CDR1 MDHEN and CDR2 SYDVKM come from the germline V gene. The CDR3 totals 15 residues. This clone has a single count. Sequencing was performed on peripheral blood. This chain connects TRBV28 to TRBJ1-1; 7 bases line up with TRBD1. This TCR was recovered from a human donor with acute or convalescent COVID-19. The donor label of this sample is uncertain. CDR3 protein: CASSLTGTENTEAFF. The CDR3 DNA follows: TGTGCCAGCAGTTTAACCGGGACAGAGAACACTGAAGCTTTCTTT.